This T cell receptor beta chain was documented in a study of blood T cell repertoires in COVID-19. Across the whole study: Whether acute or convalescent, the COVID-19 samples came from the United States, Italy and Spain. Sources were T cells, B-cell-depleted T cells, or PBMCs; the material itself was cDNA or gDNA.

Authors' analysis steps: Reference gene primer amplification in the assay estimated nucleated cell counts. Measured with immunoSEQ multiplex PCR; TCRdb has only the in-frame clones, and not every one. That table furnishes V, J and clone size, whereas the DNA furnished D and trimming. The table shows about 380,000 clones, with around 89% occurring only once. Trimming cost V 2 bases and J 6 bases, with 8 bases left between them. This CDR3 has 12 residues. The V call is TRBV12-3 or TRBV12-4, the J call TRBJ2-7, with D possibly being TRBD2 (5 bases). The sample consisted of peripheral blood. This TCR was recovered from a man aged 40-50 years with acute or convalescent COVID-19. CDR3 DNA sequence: TGTGCCAGCAGTTTATCGGGGTTCGAGCAGTACTTC. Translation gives CASSLSGFEQYF.